These 8 T cell receptor beta chains were all obtained from the same sample, sequenced in a study of blood T cells in healthy people across ages. A second roughly 6 to 12 cycle PCR used barcoded and J-beta primers. TCRdb re-called the 5' RACE reads with MiXCR, one entry per CDR3 protein. In the table there are 720,000 or so distinct CDR3 sequences, approximately 40% of which are singletons. Sequencing was performed on blood. These receptors originate from a man at least 80 years old in good health.

In its sample, this clonotype was seen a few times. The chain links TRBV7-2 to TRBJ1-2, with TRBD1 identical over 8 bases. CDR1 is SGHTA, CDR2 FQGNSA, per germline. The CDR3 runs to 16 residues. With V trimmed by 8 bases and J by 3 bases, 14 bases remained unmatched. As DNA, the CDR3 is TGTGCCAGCCGACCCCTTGACAGGGGCCCTTACTATGGCTACACCTTC. Protein product: CASRPLDRGPYYGYTF.

The chain links TRBV5-6 to TRBJ2-4; 10 bases align to TRBD1. V was clipped by 4 bases and J by 3 bases; unmatched bases: 16. CDR1 and CDR2 (germline): SGHDT, YYEEEE. CDR3 size: 19 residues. In nucleotides, the CDR3 is TGTGCCAGCAGCGAAGGGACAGGGGTTTCACTACTAGTCAAAAACATTCAGTACTTC. Translation: CASSEGTGVSLLVKNIQYF. The whole variable domain, filled in from reference TRBV5-6 and TRBJ2-4, reads DAGVTQSPTHLIKTRGQQVTLRCSPKSGHDTVSWYQQALGQGPQFIFQYYEEEERQRGNFPDRFSGHQFPNYSSELNVNALLLGDSALYLCASSEGTGVSLLVKNIQYFGAGTRLSVL.

This clonotype was picked up a small number of times. This chain joins TRBV5-5 and TRBJ2-6; TRBD2 matches at 9 bases. After removal of 5 bases from V and 0 bases from J, the junction contained 6 bases not matched to a gene. This CDR3 region has 17 residues. CDR1 SGHKS and CDR2 YYEKEE come from the germline V gene (reference sequence). CDR3 bases: TGTGCCAGCAGTTTGACTAGCGGCCCCTCTGGGGCCAACGTCCTGACTTTC. This translates into CASSLTSGPSGANVLTF.

This clonotype was seen more than once but under ten times. V gene TRBV6-6 combines with J gene TRBJ2-4; TRBD1 aligns across 8 bases. This CDR3 has 14 residues. The trim removed 6 bases at V and 6 bases at J, leaving 7 bases unmatched. CDR1 is MNHNY and CDR2 is SVGAGI in the germline V gene (reference sequence). CDR3 in amino acids: CASSDLRGLNIQYF. CDR3 nucleotide sequence: TGTGCCAGCAGCGACCTCAGGGGGCTAAACATTCAGTACTTC.

V usage is TRBV3-1 and J usage is TRBJ2-3; no firm D call. Trimming shortened V by 11 bases and J by 0 bases, and 24 bases separated the two germline ends. CDR3 length: 17 residues. CDR1 and CDR2 (germline): LGHDT, YNNKEL (reference sequence). CDR3 in DNA: TGTGCCGACAAGCTTGGTCCGATGAGGATTAGCACAGATACGCAGTATTTT. Its protein product is CADKLGPMRISTDTQYF.

This rearrangement joins TRBV6-5 to TRBJ1-5, with a tentative D call TRBD1 (5 bases). Per the germline V gene, CDR1 is MNHEY and CDR2 is SVGAGI. The germline V and J ends were trimmed by 4 bases and 0 bases, with 7 bases remaining between them. The CDR3 loop spans 14 amino acids. Written as DNA, the CDR3 is TGTGCCAGCAGTTCGACAGCTAGCAATCAGCCCCAGCATTTT. Translated, it gives CASSSTASNQPQHF.

J is TRBJ1-1 and V is TRBV20-1; no clear D gene. Germline CDR1 reads DFQATT; CDR2 reads SNEGSKA (reference sequence). V lost 3 bases to trimming and J lost 4 bases, with 15 bases between them. The CDR3 loop spans 14 amino acids. CDR3 protein: CSASLSIGGTEAFF. In nucleotides, the CDR3 is TGCAGTGCTAGTCTCAGCATTGGAGGCACTGAAGCTTTCTTT.

Regarding this clonotype: The germline gene is not matched at one end of the junction; a read error may be the cause. V and J are TRBV24-1 and TRBJ2-1, with D perhaps given as TRBD1 or TRBD2 (5 bases each). Germline V CDR1 and CDR2: KGHDR, SFDVKD. This CDR3 has 15 residues. The CDR3 nucleotides are TGTGCCACCAGTGATTTGGGGACCCCCAACAATGTGCAGTTCTTC. Protein sequence: CATSDLGTPNNVQFF.